Below, 12 T cell receptor beta chains from the same sample are listed, as sequenced in a study of T cells in Graves' hyperthyroidism and ophthalmopathy. Amplification yielded TCR beta CDR3 regions, with RNA transcripts as the source. The primer set for the first-round RT-PCR of the TCR CDR3 was HTBI. Each CDR3 protein is one row after TCRdb ran MiXCR on the multiplex PCR reads. Here the sample spans fewer than 350,000 distinct CDR3 sequences, about an eighth being singletons. Sequencing was performed on blood. The receptors shown here come from a middle-aged woman with Graves' hyperthyroidism.

In its sample, this clonotype was seen many times. The J gene is TRBJ1-1, the V gene TRBV6-2 or TRBV6-3, with D tentatively TRBD1 (5 bases). CDR1 MNHEY and CDR2 SVGEGT come from the germline V gene. With 7 bases removed from V and 2 bases from J, the gap between germline ends came to 14 bases. The CDR3 contains 14 residues. The CDR3, as DNA: TGTGCCAGCACCCCGGGACTCCTTAACACTGAAGCTTTCTTT. Its translation is CASTPGLLNTEAFF.

Regarding this clonotype: A much more abundant neighbour one base away suggests this may be a read error. Because it lacks the conserved phenylalanine or tryptophan at the end, this CDR3 is likely a read error. This chain links TRBV27 with TRBJ1-1, with D unresolved. Germline lookup yields CDR1 MNHEY and CDR2 SMNVEV (reference sequence). This CDR3 region has 15 residues. The V end was cut by 5 bases, the J end by 4 bases, with 17 bases between. This chain's CDR3 is CASSPLRPGGTEAFL. As DNA, the CDR3 is TGTGCCAGCAGTCCCCTACGACCGGGAGGCACTGAAGCTTTCCTT.

Only a few counts were recorded for this clonotype. V gene TRBV6-1 combines with J gene TRBJ1-6, with TRBD1 matching 12 bases. Germline V gene data show CDR1 as MNHNS and CDR2 as SASEGT. V lost 6 bases to trimming and J lost 10 bases; unmatched junction nucleotides: 7. The length of the CDR3 is 15 residues. CDR3 bases: TGTGCCAGCAGGTCGGGGACAGGGGGCCGATCACCCCTCCACTTT. Amino acid sequence: CASRSGTGGRSPLHF.

This clonotype appeared many times. The chain employs TRBV9 and TRBJ1-2; TRBD1 is a possible D gene (5 bases). The V end lost 0 bases, the J end lost 8 bases, and 8 bases lay between the germline ends. This CDR3 is built from 12 residues. The V gene's germline CDR1 is SGDLS and CDR2 YYNGEE. CDR3 protein: CASSVAGFGYTF. The CDR3 DNA sequence: TGTGCCAGCAGCGTAGCAGGGTTCGGCTACACCTTC.

The table lists this clonotype with a few counts. V gene TRBV20-1 combines with J gene TRBJ1-6, with D perhaps TRBD1 (6 bases). Trimming removed 6 bases from V and 7 bases from J, with 19 bases in between. This CDR3 contains 15 residues. Per the germline V gene, CDR1 is DFQATT and CDR2 is SNEGSKA (reference sequence). The CDR3 protein is CSAILGGARNSPLHF. In nucleotides, the CDR3 is TGCAGTGCCATCCTAGGGGGGGCGCGGAATTCACCCCTCCACTTT.

This clonotype was seen ten or more times. The chain couples TRBV29-1 to TRBJ2-3; 9 nucleotides line up with TRBD2. This CDR3 is 13 amino acids long. V dropped 8 bases and J dropped 4; count of bases not matched to a gene: 7. Germline V gives CDR1 SQVTM, CDR2 ANQGSEA. The CDR3 nucleotides read TGCAGCACCATAGCGGGGGCTTCAGATACGCAGTATTTT. It yields the protein CSTIAGASDTQYF.

In its sample, this clonotype was seen a few times. The chain is built from TRBV12-5 and TRBJ2-1; D is unresolved. CDR3 length: 16 residues. The germline V gene has CDR1 LGHNT and CDR2 FRNRAP. Trimming shortened V by 0 bases and J by 0 bases, and 9 bases separated the two germline ends. In DNA, the CDR3 is TGTGCTAGTGGTTTGGTACCGCCCTTCTCCTACAATGAGCAGTTCTTC. This codes for CASGLVPPFSYNEQFF.

This clonotype was seen repeatedly, ten times or more. The CDR3 nucleotides are TGTGCCAGCGGAAGGACAGATACGCAGTATTTT. Encoded protein: CASGRTDTQYF. This sequence joins TRBV2 and TRBJ2-3; no definite D call. Germline CDR1 is SNHLY and CDR2 is FYNNEI. V was pared by 8 bases and J by 3 bases, with 6 bases between. This CDR3 has 11 amino acids.

This clonotype showed up many times. The rearrangement links TRBV24-1 to TRBJ2-5, with a possible D match to TRBD2 (6 bases). Germline V gives CDR1 KGHDR, CDR2 SFDVKD. The CDR3 is made up of 14 amino acids. Trimming took 4 bases from V and 3 from J, leaving 11 bases between them. The CDR3 DNA sequence: TGTGCCACCAGTGACCGACGGGGGAAAGAGACCCAGTACTTC. This codes for CATSDRRGKETQYF.

Only a few counts were recorded for this clonotype. CDR3 residues: CACRVNGGYNEQFF. In nucleotides, the CDR3 is TGTGCCTGCCGGGTGAACGGGGGCTACAATGAGCAGTTCTTC. The chain has TRBV6-1 and TRBJ2-1; D perhaps matches TRBD2 (6 bases). The CDR3 is 14 amino acids. Trimming removed 11 bases at V and 3 bases at J, with 17 bases between. CDR1 is MNHNS and CDR2 is SASEGT in the germline V gene.

This clonotype was recorded at least ten times. The V gene is TRBV9, the J gene TRBJ1-6; D is uncertain. The length of the CDR3 is 14 residues. CDR1 and CDR2 (germline): SGDLS, YYNGEE. The V gene lost 0 bases and the J gene lost 7 bases, with 8 bases spanning the gap. CDR3 nucleotides: TGTGCCAGCAGCGTAGAAGGGTTCAATTCACCCCTCCACTTT. As protein: CASSVEGFNSPLHF.

This clonotype was counted ten times or more. CDR3 protein: CASSRDRVYEQYF. The CDR3 DNA sequence: TGTGCCAGCAGTAGAGACAGGGTGTACGAGCAGTACTTC. This sequence joins TRBV18 and TRBJ2-7, with 7 nucleotides matching TRBD1. Per the germline V gene, CDR1 is KGHSH and CDR2 is LQKENI. J lost 4 bases, V lost 8 bases, and 8 bases had no gene match. This CDR3 contains 13 residues.